Sequencing of this T cell receptor beta chain was carried out in a study of blood T cell repertoires in COVID-19. Study summary: Samples representing acute and convalescent COVID-19 were sourced from the United States, Italy and Spain.

This CDR3 region has 15 residues. Losses at the gene ends were 0 bases for V and 6 bases for J; bases not matched to a gene: 5. Germline V lookup: CDR1 LGHNA, CDR2 YSLEER. The repertoire was sequenced with immunoSEQ multiplex PCR; TCRdb's copy has only in-frame clones and lacks some. The sample shows about 200,000 clones, around 79% of them seen only once. The TCR sequence derives from a middle-aged woman with COVID-19, enrolled during active disease. The V call is TRBV4-3, the J call TRBJ1-5, with 7 bases aligning to TRBD1. Sequencing input: peripheral blood. The CDR3 nucleotides read TGCGCCAGCAGCCAAGAGGTGACAGGGCGTCAGCCCCAGCATTTT. This gives the protein CASSQEVTGRQPQHF.